These T cell receptor beta chains were read from a single sample in a study of blood T cell repertoires in COVID-19. Here immunoSEQ multiplex PCR was the method, and the copy in TCRdb shows in-frame clones only, minus some. The sample lists around 190,000 clones; approximately 86% were seen once. The sample taken for sequencing was peripheral blood. These receptors originate from a man aged 50 to 60 with active or convalescent COVID-19. Both conserved end residues are part of each CDR3. A D gene is named only where the DNA matches it firmly. Clone sizes are given selectively: once, few, many, or a class where the clone is expanded.

clone_size: once
d_call: TRBD2
v_call: TRBV19
j_call: TRBJ2-7
cdr3_aa: CASSLAGGPYEQYF
cdr3_nt: TGTGCCAGTAGTTTAGCGGGAGGGCCCTACGAGCAGTACTTC

clone_size: few
d_call: TRBD1
v_call: TRBV7-2
j_call: TRBJ1-5
cdr3_aa: CASSLTGGFSNQPQHF
cdr3_nt: TGTGCCAGCAGTCTTACAGGGGGATTTAGCAATCAGCCCCAGCATTTT

clone_size: .
d_call: .
v_call: TRBV5-1
j_call: TRBJ2-3
cdr3_aa: CASSLDGSVSSTDTQYF
cdr3_nt: TGCGCCAGCAGCTTGGATGGCAGTGTTTCTAGCACAGATACGCAGTATTTT

clone_size: .
d_call: .
v_call: TRBV7-2
j_call: TRBJ1-2
cdr3_aa: CASSSIVGGIGYTF
cdr3_nt: TGTGCCAGCAGCTCTATCGTGGGGGGGATTGGCTACACCTTC

clone_size: .
d_call: .
v_call: TRBV11-2
j_call: TRBJ2-5
cdr3_aa: CASSTLRDTQETQYF
cdr3_nt: TGTGCCAGCAGCACTCTCCGGGACACCCAAGAGACCCAGTACTTC

clone_size: .
d_call: TRBD1
v_call: TRBV27
j_call: TRBJ1-2
cdr3_aa: CASKRTGGSNYGYTF
cdr3_nt: TGTGCCAGCAAGAGGACAGGGGGCTCAAACTATGGCTACACCTTC

clone_size: .
d_call: .
v_call: TRBV12-3/TRBV12-4
j_call: TRBJ1-3
cdr3_aa: CASRSTVFPTIYF
cdr3_nt: TGTGCCAGCAGGTCGACAGTATTCCCCACCATATATTTT

clone_size: .
d_call: .
v_call: TRBV30
j_call: TRBJ1-1
cdr3_aa: CAHGHGNTEAFF
cdr3_nt: TGTGCCCATGGACACGGAAACACTGAAGCTTTCTTT

clone_size: few
d_call: TRBD2
v_call: TRBV10-3
j_call: TRBJ2-2
cdr3_aa: CAISGTSGANTGELFF
cdr3_nt: TGTGCCATCAGTGGGACTAGCGGGGCGAACACCGGGGAGCTGTTTTTT

clone_size: few
d_call: .
v_call: TRBV28
j_call: TRBJ1-6
cdr3_aa: CASGSGGGRPQSLHF
cdr3_nt: TGTGCCAGCGGAAGTGGGGGGGGGAGACCGCAGTCCCTCCACTTT

clone_size: .
d_call: TRBD1
v_call: TRBV28
j_call: TRBJ1-4
cdr3_aa: CATWTGGHATNEKLFF
cdr3_nt: TGTGCCACCTGGACAGGGGGCCATGCAACTAATGAAAAACTGTTTTTT

clone_size: .
d_call: TRBD1
v_call: TRBV19
j_call: TRBJ1-2
cdr3_aa: CASSPDSGQGYGYTF
cdr3_nt: TGTGCCAGTAGTCCTGATTCGGGACAGGGGTATGGCTACACCTTC

clone_size: .
d_call: .
v_call: TRBV27
j_call: TRBJ1-2
cdr3_aa: CASSLIQALGYTF
cdr3_nt: TGTGCCAGCAGTTTAATCCAGGCCCTGGGCTACACCTTC

clone_size: .
d_call: .
v_call: TRBV6-6
j_call: TRBJ1-1
cdr3_aa: CASSYPGNTEAFF
cdr3_nt: TGTGCCAGCAGTTACCCGGGAAACACTGAAGCTTTCTTT

clone_size: .
d_call: .
v_call: TRBV5-6
j_call: TRBJ2-3
cdr3_aa: CASSLQSLDTDTQYF
cdr3_nt: TGTGCCAGCAGCTTGCAGTCTCTAGACACAGATACGCAGTATTTT

clone_size: .
d_call: TRBD2
v_call: TRBV6-2/TRBV6-3
j_call: TRBJ2-3
cdr3_aa: CASSATSGGYFTDTQYF
cdr3_nt: TGTGCCAGCAGCGCGACTAGCGGGGGGTATTTCACAGATACGCAGTATTTT

clone_size: .
d_call: .
v_call: TRBV30
j_call: TRBJ1-5
cdr3_aa: CAWSVTDRQDQPQHF
cdr3_nt: TGTGCCTGGAGTGTAACGGACAGACAGGACCAGCCCCAGCATTTT

clone_size: .
d_call: TRBD2
v_call: TRBV3-1/TRBV3-2
j_call: TRBJ2-5
cdr3_aa: CASSQLGEGGETQYF
cdr3_nt: TGTGCCAGCAGCCAATTGGGGGAGGGCGGTGAGACCCAGTACTTC

clone_size: once
d_call: .
v_call: TRBV11-3
j_call: TRBJ2-5
cdr3_aa: CASSPGSREETQYF
cdr3_nt: TGTGCCAGCAGCCCCGGGAGCCGGGAAGAGACCCAGTACTTC

clone_size: once
d_call: .
v_call: TRBV5-6
j_call: TRBJ2-7
cdr3_aa: CASSYQTGLLLYEQYF
cdr3_nt: TGTGCCAGCAGCTACCAGACAGGTCTGCTTCTCTACGAGCAGTACTTC

clone_size: .
d_call: TRBD2
v_call: TRBV3-1/TRBV3-2
j_call: TRBJ2-7
cdr3_aa: CASSQLQGTSGAYEQYF
cdr3_nt: TGTGCCAGCAGCCAACTCCAGGGGACTAGCGGGGCTTACGAGCAGTACTTC

clone_size: .
d_call: TRBD2
v_call: TRBV24-1
j_call: TRBJ2-3
cdr3_aa: CATSGTSGGVTDTQYF
cdr3_nt: TGTGCCACCTCGGGGACTAGCGGGGGGGTCACAGATACGCAGTATTTT

clone_size: .
d_call: TRBD1
v_call: TRBV6-2/TRBV6-3
j_call: TRBJ1-5
cdr3_aa: CASSIPGQGNQPQHF
cdr3_nt: TGTGCCAGCAGCATACCGGGACAGGGGAATCAGCCCCAGCATTTT

clone_size: .
d_call: .
v_call: TRBV14
j_call: TRBJ2-7
cdr3_aa: CASSQDGHSYEQYF
cdr3_nt: TGTGCCAGCAGCCAAGATGGGCACTCCTACGAGCAGTACTTC

clone_size: .
d_call: .
v_call: TRBV28
j_call: TRBJ1-1
cdr3_aa: CASGLRGAAFF
cdr3_nt: TGTGCCAGCGGACTCCGGGGGGCTGCTTTCTTT

clone_size: few
d_call: .
v_call: TRBV4-1
j_call: TRBJ1-6
cdr3_aa: CASSQEAGNSPLHF
cdr3_nt: TGCGCCAGCAGCCAAGAAGCAGGGAATTCACCCCTCCACTTT

clone_size: .
d_call: .
v_call: TRBV6-5
j_call: TRBJ1-5
cdr3_aa: CASTQDSNSNQPQHF
cdr3_nt: TGTGCCAGCACCCAGGACAGTAATAGCAATCAGCCCCAGCATTTT

clone_size: .
d_call: .
v_call: TRBV5-1
j_call: TRBJ1-1
cdr3_aa: CASSLSGQPNTEAFF
cdr3_nt: TGCGCCAGCAGCTTATCAGGACAGCCAAACACTGAAGCTTTCTTT

clone_size: .
d_call: TRBD1
v_call: TRBV28
j_call: TRBJ1-2
cdr3_aa: CASRQGNYGYTF
cdr3_nt: TGTGCCAGCCGACAGGGTAACTATGGCTACACCTTC

clone_size: .
d_call: .
v_call: TRBV2
j_call: TRBJ1-1
cdr3_aa: CASSEEDSEAFF
cdr3_nt: TGTGCCAGCAGTGAAGAGGACTCTGAAGCTTTCTTT

clone_size: .
d_call: .
v_call: TRBV6-5
j_call: TRBJ1-1
cdr3_aa: CASSYSRASEAFF
cdr3_nt: TGTGCCAGCAGTTACTCGAGGGCCAGTGAAGCTTTCTTT

clone_size: .
d_call: .
v_call: TRBV5-4
j_call: TRBJ2-7
cdr3_aa: CASSAPGQLGVYEQYF
cdr3_nt: TGTGCCAGCAGCGCACCGGGACAACTCGGAGTCTACGAGCAGTACTTC

clone_size: .
d_call: TRBD1
v_call: TRBV5-4
j_call: TRBJ1-2
cdr3_aa: CASSASDRGLYGYTF
cdr3_nt: TGTGCCAGCAGCGCCTCGGACAGGGGACTCTATGGCTACACCTTC

clone_size: once
d_call: TRBD1
v_call: TRBV10-3
j_call: TRBJ2-3
cdr3_aa: CAISQGQVSDTQYF
cdr3_nt: TGTGCCATCAGCCAGGGACAGGTCTCAGATACGCAGTATTTT

clone_size: .
d_call: .
v_call: TRBV4-3
j_call: TRBJ1-1
cdr3_aa: CASSQFLTAEAFF
cdr3_nt: TGCGCCAGCAGCCAATTTCTGACTGCTGAAGCTTTCTTT

clone_size: .
d_call: TRBD2
v_call: TRBV9
j_call: TRBJ2-1
cdr3_aa: CASSPLGLADNEQFF
cdr3_nt: TGTGCCAGCAGCCCCCTGGGACTAGCGGACAATGAGCAGTTCTTC

clone_size: .
d_call: .
v_call: TRBV3-1/TRBV3-2
j_call: TRBJ2-7
cdr3_aa: CASSQGFQGPYEQYF
cdr3_nt: TGTGCCAGCAGCCAAGGATTCCAGGGCCCCTACGAGCAGTACTTC

clone_size: .
d_call: .
v_call: TRBV28
j_call: TRBJ1-1
cdr3_aa: CASTLSGTSNTEAFF
cdr3_nt: TGTGCCAGCACTCTCTCCGGGACATCGAACACTGAAGCTTTCTTT

clone_size: .
d_call: .
v_call: TRBV29-1
j_call: TRBJ2-3
cdr3_aa: CSVEDSYTDTQYF
cdr3_nt: TGCAGCGTTGAAGACAGTTACACAGATACGCAGTATTTT

clone_size: .
d_call: .
v_call: TRBV5-1
j_call: TRBJ1-1
cdr3_aa: CASSLAWRGGTEAFF
cdr3_nt: TGCGCCAGCAGCTTGGCCTGGCGGGGGGGCACTGAAGCTTTCTTT

clone_size: .
d_call: .
v_call: TRBV11-2
j_call: TRBJ2-5
cdr3_aa: CASSLNSRETQYF
cdr3_nt: TGTGCCAGCAGCTTAAACTCCCGAGAGACCCAGTACTTC

clone_size: .
d_call: TRBD1
v_call: TRBV24-1
j_call: TRBJ1-2
cdr3_aa: CATSDLLWTGGINGYTF
cdr3_nt: TGTGCCACCAGTGACCTACTGTGGACAGGGGGTATTAACGGCTACACCTTC

clone_size: .
d_call: .
v_call: TRBV11-3
j_call: TRBJ2-2
cdr3_aa: CASSLEAGADTGELFF
cdr3_nt: TGTGCCAGCAGCTTAGAGGCGGGGGCCGACACCGGGGAGCTGTTTTTT

clone_size: .
d_call: TRBD2
v_call: TRBV10-3
j_call: TRBJ2-7
cdr3_aa: CAISESGRGSPYEQYF
cdr3_nt: TGTGCCATCAGTGAGTCTGGACGCGGGAGTCCTTACGAGCAGTACTTC

clone_size: once
d_call: .
v_call: TRBV11-3
j_call: TRBJ2-1
cdr3_aa: CASSLGGLNEQFF
cdr3_nt: TGTGCCAGCAGCTTGGGGGGGCTAAATGAGCAGTTCTTC

clone_size: .
d_call: .
v_call: TRBV5-1
j_call: TRBJ1-5
cdr3_aa: CASSLGDRNQPQHF
cdr3_nt: TGCGCCAGCAGCCTAGGTGATAGAAATCAGCCCCAGCATTTT

clone_size: .
d_call: TRBD1
v_call: TRBV18
j_call: TRBJ1-4
cdr3_aa: CASSRGQALNEKLFF
cdr3_nt: TGTGCCAGCTCACGAGGACAGGCCCTTAATGAAAAACTGTTTTTT

clone_size: many
d_call: .
v_call: TRBV4-3
j_call: TRBJ1-5
cdr3_aa: CASSQEWEPNQPQHF
cdr3_nt: TGCGCCAGCAGCCAAGAGTGGGAGCCCAATCAGCCCCAGCATTTT

clone_size: few
d_call: TRBD1
v_call: TRBV9
j_call: TRBJ1-4
cdr3_aa: CASSSTGNDEKLFF
cdr3_nt: TGTGCCAGCAGCTCGACAGGGAATGATGAAAAACTGTTTTTT

clone_size: .
d_call: .
v_call: TRBV5-4
j_call: TRBJ2-1
cdr3_aa: CASSLEVGSSYNEQFF
cdr3_nt: TGTGCCAGCAGCTTGGAGGTCGGGTCATCCTACAATGAGCAGTTCTTC

clone_size: .
d_call: .
v_call: TRBV15
j_call: TRBJ1-1
cdr3_aa: CATSRDSALNTEAFF
cdr3_nt: TGTGCCACCAGCAGAGATTCCGCACTCAACACTGAAGCTTTCTTT

clone_size: .
d_call: TRBD1
v_call: TRBV6-5
j_call: TRBJ1-6
cdr3_aa: CAIRTGDYNSPLHF
cdr3_nt: TGTGCCATTAGGACAGGGGACTATAATTCACCCCTCCACTTT

clone_size: .
d_call: TRBD1
v_call: TRBV3-1/TRBV3-2
j_call: TRBJ1-6
cdr3_aa: CASSSRGSPLHF
cdr3_nt: TGTGCCAGCAGCTCCAGGGGGTCACCCCTCCACTTT

clone_size: .
d_call: .
v_call: TRBV2
j_call: TRBJ1-2
cdr3_aa: CASVGAVNYGYTF
cdr3_nt: TGTGCCAGCGTTGGGGCAGTCAACTATGGCTACACCTTC

clone_size: .
d_call: .
v_call: TRBV30
j_call: TRBJ1-4
cdr3_aa: CAWSVTGLSNEKLFF
cdr3_nt: TGTGCCTGGAGTGTAACAGGGCTTTCTAATGAAAAACTGTTTTTT

clone_size: .
d_call: .
v_call: TRBV11-2
j_call: TRBJ2-5
cdr3_aa: CASSLGSRRGTQYF
cdr3_nt: TGTGCCAGCAGCTTAGGCTCTAGGAGAGGGACCCAGTACTTC

clone_size: once
d_call: .
v_call: TRBV12-3/TRBV12-4
j_call: TRBJ1-5
cdr3_aa: CASSSGKNQPQHF
cdr3_nt: TGTGCCAGCAGTTCCGGGAAGAATCAGCCCCAGCATTTT

clone_size: .
d_call: .
v_call: TRBV29-1
j_call: TRBJ2-5
cdr3_aa: CSVEKGSGETQYF
cdr3_nt: TGCAGCGTTGAGAAGGGTTCAGGGGAGACCCAGTACTTC

clone_size: .
d_call: .
v_call: TRBV9
j_call: TRBJ2-2
cdr3_aa: CASGADGITGELFF
cdr3_nt: TGTGCCAGCGGAGCGGACGGAATCACCGGGGAGCTGTTTTTT